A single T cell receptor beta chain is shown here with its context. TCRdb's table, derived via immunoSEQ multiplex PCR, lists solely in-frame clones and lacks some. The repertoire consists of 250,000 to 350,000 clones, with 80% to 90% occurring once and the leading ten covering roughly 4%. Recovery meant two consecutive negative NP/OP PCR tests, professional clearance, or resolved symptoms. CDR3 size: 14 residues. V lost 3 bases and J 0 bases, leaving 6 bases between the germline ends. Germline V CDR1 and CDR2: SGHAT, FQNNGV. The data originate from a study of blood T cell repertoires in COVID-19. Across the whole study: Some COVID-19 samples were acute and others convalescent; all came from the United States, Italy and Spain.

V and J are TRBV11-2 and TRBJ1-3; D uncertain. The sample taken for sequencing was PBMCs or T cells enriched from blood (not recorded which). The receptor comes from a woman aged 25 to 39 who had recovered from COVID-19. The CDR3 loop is CASSFPGSGNTIYF. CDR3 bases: TGTGCCAGCAGCTTTCCGGGCTCTGGAAACACCATATATTTT.